Listed below are T cell receptor beta chains from one sample, sequenced in a study of HIV-infected patients and healthy controls. TCRdb fed the 5' RACE reads into MiXCR, producing one record per CDR3 protein. The data show roughly 70,000 distinct CDR3 sequences, 15% to 20% seen once. Sequenced sample: CD4+ T cells from blood. These receptors all come from a human donor in good health. The CDR3 runs from the conserved cysteine through the conserved F or W. The D gene is left open where the match is weak. Size tells how often a clone was seen (once, few, many) or the class of an expanded clone, and some rows leave it out.

J gene,clone size,V gene,D gene,CDR3 protein,CDR3 DNA
TRBJ1-2,.,TRBV28,.,CASTPVGHYGYTF,TGTGCCAGCACTCCCGTAGGGCATTATGGCTACACCTTC
TRBJ1-3,many,TRBV7-2,.,CASSLRGSSGNTIYF,TGTGCCAGCAGCTTACGAGGCAGCTCTGGAAACACCATATATTTT
TRBJ2-1,.,TRBV19,.,CASVDPRQIHNEQFF,TGTGCCAGCGTTGACCCTAGACAGATTCACAATGAGCAGTTCTTC
TRBJ1-2,many,TRBV4-1,.,CASSQGHQNYGYTF,TGCGCCAGCAGCCAAGGACACCAGAACTATGGCTACACCTTC
TRBJ1-2,many,TRBV5-1,.,CASSLQGGSYGYTF,TGCGCCAGCAGCTTGCAGGGCGGCAGCTATGGCTACACCTTC
TRBJ1-5,.,TRBV28,.,CATRGGNQPQHF,TGTGCCACCCGGGGCGGCAATCAGCCCCAGCATTTT
TRBJ2-7,.,TRBV20-1,TRBD2,CSARDSRLAGGRREQYF,TGCAGTGCTAGAGATAGCCGACTAGCGGGGGGGCGGAGGGAGCAGTACTTC
TRBJ1-6,.,TRBV7-2,.,CASSPYPLTALSPYNSPLHF,TGTGCCAGCAGCCCCTACCCCCTGACAGCCCTAAGCCCTTATAATTCACCCCTCCACTTT
TRBJ2-1,many,TRBV30,TRBD2,CAWGGLNPYNEQFF,TGTGCCTGGGGGGGACTAAATCCCTACAATGAGCAGTTCTTC
TRBJ1-2,few,TRBV20-1,TRBD1,CSAPGQGARGYTF,TGCAGTGCTCCGGGACAGGGGGCGAGAGGCTACACCTTC
TRBJ1-1,.,TRBV14,.,CASSQRVAEAFF,TGTGCCAGCAGCCAAAGGGTGGCTGAAGCTTTCTTT
TRBJ2-3,many,TRBV29-1,.,CSVEDWGSTDTQYF,TGCAGCGTTGAAGATTGGGGGAGCACAGATACGCAGTATTTT
TRBJ2-3,many,TRBV10-3,.,CAISVQKDTQYF,TGTGCCATCAGTGTGCAGAAGGATACGCAGTATTTT
TRBJ2-7,.,TRBV2,.,CASIPGHTSYEQYF,TGTGCCAGCATCCCGGGACACACGTCGTACGAGCAGTACTTC
TRBJ2-3,.,TRBV20-1,TRBD2,CSASRNPLTSGSRDTQYF,TGCAGTGCTAGCCGAAATCCCTTAACTAGCGGGAGTCGGGATACGCAGTATTTT
TRBJ2-2,.,TRBV20-1,.,CSALSNTGELFF,TGCAGTGCCCTCTCGAACACCGGGGAGCTGTTTTTT
TRBJ2-2,.,TRBV30,TRBD1,CAWKRDRVAGELFF,TGTGCCTGGAAGAGGGACAGAGTGGCCGGGGAGCTGTTTTTT
TRBJ2-7,once,TRBV7-2,.,CASSLIFGEQYF,TGTGCCAGCAGCCTCATCTTCGGGGAGCAGTACTTC
TRBJ2-3,.,TRBV6-5,.,CASSYDGSRDTQYF,TGTGCCAGCAGTTATGACGGGAGTCGAGATACGCAGTATTTT
TRBJ1-5,.,TRBV3-1,.,CASRTTGNQPQHF,TGTGCCAGCAGGACCACAGGGAATCAGCCCCAGCATTTT
TRBJ1-1,.,TRBV20-1,TRBD1,CSAWTGVNTEAFF,TGCAGTGCTTGGACAGGGGTGAACACTGAAGCTTTCTTT
TRBJ1-3,.,TRBV7-2,TRBD1,CASGTAGNTIYF,TGTGCTAGCGGGACAGCCGGAAACACCATATATTTT
TRBJ1-2,few,TRBV5-1,.,CASSFAGGNRGYTF,TGCGCCAGCAGCTTCGCTGGGGGCAATAGGGGCTACACCTTC
TRBJ2-1,.,TRBV7-9,.,CASSLVTSYTSNEQFF,TGTGCCAGCAGCTTAGTCACTAGCTATACTTCAAATGAGCAGTTCTTC